These 22 T cell receptor beta chains came from one sample sequenced in a study of cytomegalovirus exposure and HLA in healthy donors. The PCR ran on 60 Vbeta and 13 Jbeta primers. The repertoire was sequenced with immunoSEQ multiplex PCR; TCRdb's copy has only in-frame clones and lacks some. The table lists over 150,000 clones, more than 65% of them singletons. Sequencing was done on a sample of PBMCs. All receptors derive from a girl aged 2-10 years in good health and CMV-seropositive.

V and J are TRBV25-1 and TRBJ1-2; D gene unclear. CDR1 is MGHDK and CDR2 is SYGVNS in the germline V gene. The CDR3 has 14 residues. V lost 0 bases, J lost 4 bases, and 9 bases lay in between. The CDR3 protein is CASSEYVEGYGYTF. The CDR3 DNA sequence: TGTGCCAGCAGTGAATACGTCGAGGGCTATGGCTACACCTTC.

V gene TRBV6-1 combines with J gene TRBJ1-2, with D perhaps matching TRBD1 (5 bases). Trimming left V 2 bases short and J 4 bases short, with 11 bases between. The germline gives CDR1 MNHNS, CDR2 SASEGT. The CDR3 consists of 14 residues. The CDR3 loop is CASSESGTVYGYTF. CDR3 DNA sequence: TGTGCCAGCAGTGAATCCGGGACTGTCTATGGCTACACCTTC.

The chain uses TRBV19 and TRBJ1-1, with a weak D call TRBD1 (6 bases). Between the trimmed V and J ends, which lost 3 bases and 10 bases, there was a span of 21 bases. Germline-derived CDR1 and CDR2 are LNHDA and SQIVND (reference sequence). The CDR3 spans 15 residues. For the CDR3, the DNA is TGTGCCAGTAGTATGGAAGGGAGGGGGACTATTGGAGCTTTCTTT. It is translated as CASSMEGRGTIGAFF.

The sample holds one count of this clone. The V gene is TRBV25-1, the J gene TRBJ2-5, with a weak D call TRBD1 (8 bases). The V gene's germline CDR1 is MGHDK and CDR2 SYGVNS. CDR3 length: 17 residues. Trimming removed 2 bases from V and 7 bases from J, with 23 bases in between. CDR3 nucleotide sequence: TGTGCCAGCAGTGAACTCTCCGGGGCAGGGGGCGGGGGGACCCAGTACTTC. Translation: CASSELSGAGGGGTQYF.

The rearrangement joins TRBV21-1 to TRBJ1-5; TRBD1 is the table's D call and was not checked against the DNA. TRBV21-1 is a listed pseudogene. The CDR3 extends over 19 amino acids. CDR3 sequence reads: CASSKWTTATGQFNQPQHF. CDR3 bases: TGTGCCAGCAGCAAATGGACGACGGCGACCGGACAGTTCAATCAGCCCCAGCATTTT.

As concerns this clone: The identical CDR3 is also encoded by other nucleotide sequences in the sample. V usage is TRBV30 and J usage is TRBJ1-5; D perhaps matches TRBD1 (6 bases). The CDR3 spans 14 residues. V lost 0 bases to trimming and J lost 4 bases, with 10 bases between them. Germline-derived CDR1 and CDR2 are GTSNPN and SVGIG (reference sequence). CDR3 sequence: CAWSVGRGNQPQHF. The CDR3 DNA is TGTGCCTGGAGTGTAGGCAGGGGAAATCAGCCCCAGCATTTT.

The J gene is TRBJ2-1, the V gene TRBV5-1; D possibly corresponds to TRBD2 (5 bases). Trimming took 2 bases from V and 8 from J, leaving 14 bases between them. The V gene's germline CDR1 is SGHRS and CDR2 YFSETQ. The length of the CDR3 is 14 residues. The CDR3 DNA reads TGCGCCAGCAGCTTCACCAAGAGGGAAGATGAGCAGTTCTTC. As protein: CASSFTKREDEQFF.

The V and J genes are TRBV9 and TRBJ2-6; unclear D gene. Germline CDR1 is SGDLS and CDR2 is YYNGEE. Trimming took off 1 base at V and 0 bases at J, with 2 bases between the two ends. The CDR3 runs 14 residues. This CDR3 reads CASSVYSGANVLTF. CDR3 DNA sequence: TGTGCCAGCAGCGTATACTCTGGGGCCAACGTCCTGACTTTC.

The chain is built from TRBV30 and TRBJ1-1; D perhaps matches TRBD1 (6 bases). The CDR3 sequence is 13 residues long. Trimming shortened V by 4 bases and J by 7 bases, and 16 bases separated the two germline ends. Germline CDR1 reads GTSNPN; CDR2 reads SVGIG (reference sequence). The CDR3 protein is CAWKGGADLEAFF. The CDR3 nucleotides are TGTGCCTGGAAGGGGGGGGCAGATCTTGAAGCTTTCTTT.

With regard to this clone: At the DNA level, this CDR3 is encoded by other sequences in the same sample as well. The chain has TRBV27 and TRBJ1-1, with unresolved D. Trimming took 2 bases from V and 1 from J, leaving 5 bases between them. This CDR3 is built from 13 residues. Germline CDR1 MNHEY, CDR2 SMNVEV (reference sequence). The CDR3: CASSLRGNTEAFF. The CDR3, as DNA: TGTGCCAGCAGTTTACGGGGGAACACTGAAGCTTTCTTT.

The chain has TRBV10-3 and TRBJ2-2, with TRBD1 matching over 8 bases. Germline V gene lookup returns CDR1 ENHRY and CDR2 SYGVKD. The CDR3 contains 15 residues. V was clipped by 6 bases and J by 1 base; unmatched bases: 4. The CDR3 DNA reads TGTGCCATCAGACCCGGGACAGGGAACACCGGGGAGCTGTTTTTT. Encoded protein: CAIRPGTGNTGELFF.

The CDR3 is CASSIAGGRGYTGELFF. CDR3 nucleotide sequence: TGTGCCAGTAGTATCGCGGGGGGTCGAGGGTACACCGGGGAGCTGTTTTTT. This sequence joins TRBV19 and TRBJ2-2, with TRBD2 matching over 8 bases. V was clipped by 3 bases and J by 3 bases; unmatched bases: 9. Germline values: CDR1 LNHDA, CDR2 SQIVND (reference sequence). The length of the CDR3 is 17 residues.

The rearrangement uses TRBV11-2 and TRBJ2-7; D remains unclear. Trimming took 2 bases from V and 5 from J, leaving 10 bases between them. Germline-derived CDR1 and CDR2 are SGHAT and FQNNGV. This CDR3 has 13 residues. The CDR3 bases are TGTGCCAGCAGCTTAATTCGACTGGACGAGCAGTACTTC. Protein product: CASSLIRLDEQYF.

In its sample, this clone was seen a few times. The rearrangement joins TRBV6-1 to TRBJ1-1; D remains ambiguous. CDR1 and CDR2 (germline): MNHNS, SASEGT. V dropped 8 bases and J dropped 11 bases, with 15 bases sitting between them. The CDR3 runs to 11 residues. In nucleotides, the CDR3 is TGTGCCAGCTTTGGACGGGGTGAGGCTTTCTTT. Its translation: CASFGRGEAFF.

The rearrangement uses TRBV30 and TRBJ2-3; D remains unclear. The V end was cut by 0 bases, the J end by 1 base, with 8 bases between. The CDR3 totals 14 residues. Per germline, CDR1 GTSNPN and CDR2 SVGIG (reference sequence). CDR3 sequence: CAWSVRRGTDTQYF. The CDR3 DNA follows: TGTGCCTGGAGTGTACGACGGGGCACAGATACGCAGTATTTT.

The chain uses TRBV4-1 and TRBJ2-5, with 9 bases lining up with TRBD2. The J call may be incorrect, as the DNA end agrees better with TRBJ2-7. The germline V gene encodes CDR1 MGHRA and CDR2 YSYEKL. There are 15 residues in the CDR3. The CDR3 bases are TGCGCCAGCAGCCGGGGGCTAGCGGGGCGAGGCGAGCAGTACTTC. Its protein product is CASSRGLAGRGEQYF.

V and J are TRBV19 and TRBJ1-1, with D possibly TRBD1 on 6 matching bases. This CDR3 contains 14 residues. The ends were cut back, 7 bases at V and 0 bases at J, with 12 bases in the middle. The germline gives CDR1 LNHDA, CDR2 SQIVND (reference sequence). CDR3 DNA sequence: TGTGCCAGTACCCCTCAGGGGATGAACACTGAAGCTTTCTTT. Translated: CASTPQGMNTEAFF.

This clone appeared a few times. The CDR3: CASSLDRGGTGYTF. For the CDR3, the DNA is TGTGCCAGCAGCTTGGACAGGGGTGGAACTGGCTACACCTTC. The chain recombines TRBV5-5 with TRBJ1-2; 7 nucleotides match TRBD1. V shed 0 bases, J shed 7 bases, and the junction held 6 bases outside the gene matches. The CDR3 is 14 amino acids. CDR1 is SGHKS, CDR2 YYEKEE, per germline (reference sequence). Supplemented by reference TRBV5-5 and TRBJ1-2, the full variable domain reads DAGVTQSPTHLIKTRGQQVTLRCSPISGHKSVSWYQQVLGQGPQFIFQYYEKEERGRGNFPDRFSARQFPNYSSELNVNALLLGDSALYLCASSLDRGGTGYTFGSGTRLTVV.

This chain uses TRBV4-1 with TRBJ1-5; the D is unclear. Trimming removed 0 bases from V and 2 bases from J, with 8 bases in between. The V gene's germline CDR1 is MGHRA and CDR2 YSYEKL. This CDR3 is built from 15 residues. This CDR3 is CASSQEPVGNQPQHF. CDR3 bases: TGCGCCAGCAGCCAAGAACCGGTGGGCAATCAGCCCCAGCATTTT.

The DNA of the CDR3 is TGTGCCAGCAGCGCTAGCGGCGGGGAGACCCAGTACTTC. This encodes CASSASGGETQYF. The genes are TRBV7-3 and TRBJ2-5; the match to TRBD2 covers 7 bases. The ends lost 5 bases at V and 5 bases at J; junction bases unmatched: 5. Germline loops: CDR1 SGHTA, CDR2 FQGTGA. The CDR3 loop spans 13 amino acids.

The V and J genes are TRBV5-3 and TRBJ2-1; no clear D. TRBV5-3 is an open reading frame whose function is uncertain. This CDR3 comprises 15 residues. The germline V and J ends were trimmed by 4 bases and 3 bases, with 14 bases remaining between them. Written as DNA, the CDR3 is TGTGCCAGAAGCGCTACGAAACTCTGCTACAATGAGCAGTTCTTC. This translates into CARSATKLCYNEQFF.

This chain uses TRBV10-2 with TRBJ2-7; 10 bases match TRBD2. The CDR3 is 15 residues long. CDR1 WSHSY and CDR2 SAAADI come from the germline V gene. The V segment lost 5 bases and the J segment 3 bases; nucleotides outside the gene matches: 7. The CDR3 region has the DNA TGCGCCAGCAGTCCGTTTTTAGCGGGAGGCTACGAGCAGTACTTC. It encodes CASSPFLAGGYEQYF.